Each of the 5 T cell receptor beta chains below was sequenced from the same sample in a study of cytomegalovirus exposure and HLA in healthy donors. The primer mix had 60 Vbeta and 13 Jbeta primers. Clones were read by immunoSEQ multiplex PCR, and TCRdb kept only the in-frame ones, dropping some. The sample holds fewer than 350,000 clones, about 87% seen once. Sequencing was performed on PBMCs. The receptors derive from a woman younger than 35 in good health and CMV-seronegative.

This chain connects TRBV19 to TRBJ2-1; 7 nucleotides match TRBD2. Germline loops: CDR1 LNHDA, CDR2 SQIVND (reference sequence). The CDR3 is 16 residues long. The J segment lost 0 bases and the V segment lost 3 bases, leaving 5 bases of the junction unmatched. The CDR3 sequence is CASSIYSGASYNEQFF. CDR3 nucleotide sequence: TGTGCCAGTAGTATTTACAGCGGGGCCTCCTACAATGAGCAGTTCTTC.

This chain joins TRBV6-5 and TRBJ1-5, with 9 bases fitting TRBD1. The germline gives CDR1 MNHEY, CDR2 SVGAGI. The CDR3 has 15 amino acids. Trimming took 6 bases from V and 6 from J; bases not matched to a gene: 9. CDR3 loop: CASSRDREVGQPQHF. In nucleotides, the CDR3 is TGTGCCAGCAGCCGGGACAGGGAAGTCGGTCAGCCCCAGCATTTT.

V and J are TRBV6-1 and TRBJ1-5, with a weak D call TRBD1 (5 bases). This CDR3 spans 16 amino acids. Germline loops: CDR1 MNHNS, CDR2 SASEGT. V was pared by 1 base and J by 0 bases, with 10 bases between. The CDR3 nucleotides are TGTGCCAGCAGTGAAGTATGGGGCAATAGCAATCAGCCCCAGCATTTT. Amino acids: CASSEVWGNSNQPQHF.

This clone was counted between two and nine times. The chain combines TRBV5-8 with TRBJ1-1, with 7 bases matching TRBD1. J was trimmed by 0 bases and V by 0 bases; bases with no gene match: 2. From germline, CDR1 is SGHTS and CDR2 YDEGEE. This CDR3 has 15 amino acids. The CDR3, as DNA: TGTGCCAGCAGCTTGGGACAGGGAATGAACACTGAAGCTTTCTTT. It translates to CASSLGQGMNTEAFF. Full variable domain (outside the CDR3, taken from reference TRBV5-8 and TRBJ1-1): EAGVTQSPTHLIKTRGQQATLRCSPISGHTSVYWYQQALGLGLQFLLWYDEGEERNRGNFPPRFSGRQFPNYSSELNVNALELEDSALYLCASSLGQGMNTEAFFGQGTRLTVV.

This clone was seen just once. This chain connects TRBV30 to TRBJ1-2; D may be TRBD1 (6 bases). The germline CDR1 and CDR2 sequences are GTSNPN and SVGIG (reference sequence). Trimming removed 2 bases at V and 8 bases at J, with 18 bases between. The CDR3 spans 14 residues. DNA for the CDR3: TGTGCCTGGAGTTCGCAGGGGATAGCTAGCGGCTACACCTTC. This gives the protein CAWSSQGIASGYTF.